The 6 T cell receptor beta chains given below trace back to one sample, sequenced in a study of naive and memory T cell subsets. Study-wide results and limits: A few larger clonotypes appeared in naive repertoires, especially CD8, possibly memory cells re-expressing CD45RA.

Two oligonucleotides, mixed equimolar, formed the beta constant-region primer covering TRBC1 and TRBC2. Four rounds of PCR amplified the ligated cDNA using nested alpha and beta constant-region primers plus SP2. Each CDR3 protein is one row after TCRdb ran MiXCR on the UMI-ligation and nested PCR reads. The data hold over 110,000 distinct CDR3 sequences, with approximately 20% observed a single time. What these receptors recognize is not known. Input material: naive CD8+ T cells from blood. The receptor source for this set is a human donor in good health.

The sample holds many counts of this clonotype. The chain combines TRBV5-6 with TRBJ2-3; D is unclear. Germline CDR1 is SGHDT and CDR2 is YYEEEE. Trimming pared 3 bases from V and 4 bases from J, leaving 6 bases between. The CDR3 loop spans 12 amino acids. The CDR3 is CASSYGPDTQYF. CDR3 sequence (DNA): TGTGCCAGCAGCTACGGTCCAGATACGCAGTATTTT. Filled out from reference TRBV5-6 and TRBJ2-3, the complete variable domain reads DAGVTQSPTHLIKTRGQQVTLRCSPKSGHDTVSWYQQALGQGPQFIFQYYEEEERQRGNFPDRFSGHQFPNYSSELNVNALLLGDSALYLCASSYGPDTQYFGPGTRLTVL.

The sample holds a few counts of this clonotype. CDR3 sequence: CASSRQGDHEQFF. The CDR3 coding sequence is TGTGCCAGCAGTCGACAGGGTGACCATGAGCAGTTCTTC. The chain couples TRBV6-5 to TRBJ2-1; 7 nucleotides align to TRBD1. The germline V gene encodes CDR1 MNHEY and CDR2 SVGAGI. The CDR3 has 13 residues. V gave up 5 bases and J gave up 8 bases; unmatched junction bases: 6.

In nucleotides, the CDR3 is TGTGCCAGCAGCTTGGTGGGCACGCATTACGAGCAGTACTTC. Its translation: CASSLVGTHYEQYF. The V and J genes are TRBV5-6 and TRBJ2-7, with no clear D. Germline V gene lookup returns CDR1 SGHDT and CDR2 YYEEEE. This CDR3 spans 14 amino acids. The germline V and J ends were trimmed by 0 bases and 4 bases, with 11 bases remaining between them.

The genes are TRBV6-5 and TRBJ1-1, with 9 bases that match TRBD1. Unmatched junction bases numbered 7, after V lost 6 bases and J lost 5 bases. CDR1 and CDR2 from the germline V gene are MNHEY and SVGAGI. This CDR3 has 14 amino acids. CDR3 sequence: CASSPDRGWTEAFF. CDR3 nucleotides: TGTGCCAGCAGCCCCGACAGGGGGTGGACTGAAGCTTTCTTT.

This clonotype has ten or more counts. The V call is TRBV15, the J call TRBJ2-1; 10 bases match TRBD2. Germline V gene data show CDR1 as LNHNV and CDR2 as YYDKDF (reference sequence). CDR3 size: 15 residues. V trimming: 4 bases; J trimming: 9 bases; junction bases outside the gene matches: 9. This chain's CDR3 is CATSMLAGVEGEQFF. The CDR3 nucleotides are TGTGCCACCAGCATGCTAGCGGGAGTCGAGGGTGAGCAGTTCTTC.

This clonotype has more than one count but fewer than ten. The rearrangement joins TRBV11-2 to TRBJ2-2; D ambiguous. The germline V gene encodes CDR1 SGHAT and CDR2 FQNNGV. CDR3 length: 15 amino acids. With 3 bases removed from V and 0 bases from J, the gap between germline ends came to 8 bases. In DNA, the CDR3 is TGTGCCAGCAGCTTCGCGAAAGCGAACACCGGGGAGCTGTTTTTT. Translating gives CASSFAKANTGELFF.